This T cell receptor beta chain stems from a study of quantifying T cell responses using KT2 cells. For the study at large: cDNA was made from DNase-treated RNA using alpha and beta constant primers.

KT2, a clone with a known TCR, was spiked into unfractionated PBMC. A range of KT2-to-PBMC ratios was made using fixed PBMC numbers. An oligo carrying a UMI was ligated to the cDNA 3' end. An equimolar mix of RC1.1 and RC1.2 primed the beta chain across TRBC1 and TRBC2. A single record per CDR3 protein comes from TCRdb applying MiXCR to the UMI-ligation and nested PCR reads. The table has roughly 38,000 distinct CDR3 sequences, over 15% seen once. Trimming pared 3 bases from V and 8 bases from J, leaving 8 bases between. The CDR3 runs to 12 residues. Sequencing was done on a sample of PBMCs spiked with cells of the T cell clone KT2. V and J are TRBV12-3 or TRBV12-4 and TRBJ2-4, with a weak D call TRBD1 (6 bases). This TCR derives from a human donor. CDR3 in DNA: TGTGCCAGCAGTTTCGCAGGGGACATTCAGTACTTC. Translation gives CASSFAGDIQYF.